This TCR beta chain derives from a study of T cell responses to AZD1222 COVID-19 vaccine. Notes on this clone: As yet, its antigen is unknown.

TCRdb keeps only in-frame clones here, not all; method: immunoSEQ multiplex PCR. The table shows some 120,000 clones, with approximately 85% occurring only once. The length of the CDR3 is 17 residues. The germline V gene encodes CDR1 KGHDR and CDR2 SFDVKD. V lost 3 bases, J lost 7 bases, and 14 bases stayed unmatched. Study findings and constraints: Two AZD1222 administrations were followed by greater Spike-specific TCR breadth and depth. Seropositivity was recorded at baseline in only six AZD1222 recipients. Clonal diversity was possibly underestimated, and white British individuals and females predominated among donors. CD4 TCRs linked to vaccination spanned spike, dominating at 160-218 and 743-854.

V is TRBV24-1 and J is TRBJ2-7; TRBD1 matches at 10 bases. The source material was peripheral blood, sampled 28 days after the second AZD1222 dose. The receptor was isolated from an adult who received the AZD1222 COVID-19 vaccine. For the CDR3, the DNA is TGTGCCACCAGTGATGCCGGGACAGGGGCCCGAATAGGGGAGCAGTACTTC. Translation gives CATSDAGTGARIGEQYF.